A selection of T cell receptor beta chains follows, all from one sample in a study of post-analysis software for immune sequencing data. TCRdb ran MiXCR on the PCR reads and lists one entry per CDR3 protein. The table lists about 200,000 distinct CDR3 sequences, approximately 28% of them singletons. The specimen sequenced was blood. The origin of the receptors is a girl aged 2-17 years with multiple sclerosis. Both conserved end residues are part of each CDR3. Fields, in order: CDR3 DNA, CDR3 protein, J gene, V gene, D gene, clone size. The D gene is left open where the match is weak. Size is omitted from some rows. Given values are once, few, many or a class for expanded clones.

TGTGCCATCAGTGAGTCGGGGTATGACACAGATACGCAGTATTTT,CAISESGYDTDTQYF,TRBJ2-3,TRBV10-3,NA,many
TGTGCCAGCACCACGACAGGGCCAGGCACCGGGGAGCTGTTTTTT,CASTTTGPGTGELFF,TRBJ2-2,TRBV6-1,TRBD1,few
TGTGCCAGCAGCCCCCGGTTCAACCTAGCGGGAAAAGAGACCCAGTACTTC,CASSPRFNLAGKETQYF,TRBJ2-5,TRBV7-2,TRBD2,NA
TGTGCCAGCAGCGGGGACACGGGAGCTTTCTTT,CASSGDTGAFF,TRBJ1-1,TRBV7-9,NA,NA
TGTGCCAGCAGTGAAGCGCGCCCTTCTCGGGAAGAAGCTTTCTTT,CASSEARPSREEAFF,TRBJ1-1,TRBV2,NA,few
TGTGCCAGCAGTCCATGGGTGGGACAGGTGGTAGAGACCCAGTACTTC,CASSPWVGQVVETQYF,TRBJ2-5,TRBV28,TRBD1,many
TGCAGTGCTAGAGGTTGGGGGGGAGCCTCCTACGAGCAGTACTTC,CSARGWGGASYEQYF,TRBJ2-7,TRBV20-1,TRBD2,NA
TGTGCCAGCACGTCGGAAACAGATACGCAGTATTTT,CASTSETDTQYF,TRBJ2-3,TRBV27,NA,few
TGCAGTGCTAGAAAGGAATCTGGTATCCGAACCTTC,CSARKESGIRTF,TRBJ1-2,TRBV20-1,NA,NA
TGCAGTGCCCAAGGGTCTCCCGGGGAGCTGTTTTTT,CSAQGSPGELFF,TRBJ2-2,TRBV20-1,NA,NA
TGTGCCAGCCGGGGACCGCCGAACACTGAAGCTTTCTTT,CASRGPPNTEAFF,TRBJ1-1,TRBV28,NA,few
TGCGCCAGCAGCCACTGGGACAGGGGTTACCCTGAAGCTTTCTTT,CASSHWDRGYPEAFF,TRBJ1-1,TRBV4-1,TRBD1,NA
TGTGCCAGCAGTTCCCAGACGAACACTGAAGCTTTCTTT,CASSSQTNTEAFF,TRBJ1-1,TRBV7-2,NA,NA
TGCAGTGCACCTACTAGCGGGAGGGTGGGGGAGACCCAGTACTTC,CSAPTSGRVGETQYF,TRBJ2-5,TRBV20-1,TRBD2,many
TGTGCCAGCAGTCCAGGACAGGGGGTAGGTGTCGATGAGCAGTTCTTC,CASSPGQGVGVDEQFF,TRBJ2-1,TRBV12-3/TRBV12-4,TRBD1,many
TGTGCCAGCAGCTTAAGCTCCTATCAGCCCCAGCATTTT,CASSLSSYQPQHF,TRBJ1-5,TRBV7-2,NA,few
TGTGCCAGCAGCCCGGGACAGGTGTCAGGTTTTTTTACGGAAAAACTGTTTTTT,CASSPGQVSGFFTEKLFF,TRBJ1-4,TRBV3-1,TRBD1,few
TGTGCCACCATTAGCTCCTACAATGAGCAGTTCTTC,CATISSYNEQFF,TRBJ2-1,TRBV28,NA,many
TGCAGCCCCGGACAGGGGGCGGAAGGTGGCTACACCTTC,CSPGQGAEGGYTF,TRBJ1-2,TRBV20-1,TRBD1,few
TGTGCCAGCAGTTTTAACAGGGCCTACTGGGAGCAGTACTTC,CASSFNRAYWEQYF,TRBJ2-7,TRBV12-3/TRBV12-4,NA,many
TGTGCCAGCAGCTTAGCGTGGGGAGAGGCGGAGGCCCAGTACTTC,CASSLAWGEAEAQYF,TRBJ2-5,TRBV7-2,NA,NA
TGTGCCAGCAGCTCTCGACAGGGGGAGACCCAGTACTTC,CASSSRQGETQYF,TRBJ2-5,TRBV5-6,TRBD1,few
TGTGCCAGCAGTTTTGATTGGGCAGGAGGGTCACCCCTCCACTTT,CASSFDWAGGSPLHF,TRBJ1-6,TRBV12-3/TRBV12-4,NA,many
TGTGCCACCAGTATCCAGGGAAGCGGAACAGATACGCAGTATTTT,CATSIQGSGTDTQYF,TRBJ2-3,TRBV15,NA,many
TGCAGTGCAAGTCCGGGGAGCTCTGGGGCCAACGTCCTGACTTTC,CSASPGSSGANVLTF,TRBJ2-6,TRBV20-1,NA,NA
TGTGCCAGCAGGGCCGGGACAGGGGATCCTGAGCAGTTCTTC,CASRAGTGDPEQFF,TRBJ2-1,TRBV5-6,TRBD1,few
TGTGCCAGCAGTTTCCCCGCACTAGCGGGAGGGCCGGGCGAGCAGTACTTC,CASSFPALAGGPGEQYF,TRBJ2-7,TRBV28,TRBD2,few
TGTGCCAGCAGCCCGCGACAGGGTTCATATAATTCACCCCTCCACTTT,CASSPRQGSYNSPLHF,TRBJ1-6,TRBV11-2,TRBD1,few
TGTGCCAGCAATTTGGGTACGACAGTAGCAAACATTCAGTACTTC,CASNLGTTVANIQYF,TRBJ2-4,TRBV12-3/TRBV12-4,NA,NA
TGTGCCAGCAGCCGGCAAAACCATCGGGAGACCCAGTACTTC,CASSRQNHRETQYF,TRBJ2-5,TRBV3-1,NA,medium-sized
TGTGCCAGCAGCCAAGACGGTAATAGCCTCACAGATACGCAGTATTTT,CASSQDGNSLTDTQYF,TRBJ2-3,TRBV3-1,NA,NA
TGTGCCAGCAGCTTAGCCGACAGAAGTTATGAAAAACTGTTTTTT,CASSLADRSYEKLFF,TRBJ1-4,TRBV11-2,NA,NA
TGTGCCAGCAGTTTAAAAAGAGACAGGGTCGATCAGCCCCAGCATTTT,CASSLKRDRVDQPQHF,TRBJ1-5,TRBV12-3/TRBV12-4,TRBD1,NA
TGCAGCGTTCCAGGACAGGGGAAATCAGATACGCAGTATTTT,CSVPGQGKSDTQYF,TRBJ2-3,TRBV29-1,TRBD1,many
TGCAGCGTTGAAGATGTGACTAAATATCCCTACAATGAGCAGTTCTTC,CSVEDVTKYPYNEQFF,TRBJ2-1,TRBV29-1,NA,many
TGTGTCAGCCGAGCGGAGGGGGGTTACGATGAGCAGTTCTTC,CVSRAEGGYDEQFF,TRBJ2-1,TRBV7-2,NA,once
TGTGCCAGCAGCTTAGACAGGAGGAGCAATCAGCCCCAGCATTTT,CASSLDRRSNQPQHF,TRBJ1-5,TRBV7-2,NA,many
TGTGCCAGCAGTTACCGGTGGGCTACCCCCACAGATACGCAGTATTTT,CASSYRWATPTDTQYF,TRBJ2-3,TRBV6-2/TRBV6-3,NA,once
TGTGCCAGCAGCGTAGCGTCCCCAGATACGCAGTATTTT,CASSVASPDTQYF,TRBJ2-3,TRBV3-1,NA,many
TGCAGTGGTTCCCCAGGCCAAGAGACCCAGTACTTC,CSGSPGQETQYF,TRBJ2-5,TRBV20-1,NA,many
TGCAGCGCGACCGGGACTAGCGGGAGATCCGACGAGCAGTACTTC,CSATGTSGRSDEQYF,TRBJ2-7,TRBV20-1,TRBD2,NA
TGCAGCGTTTCTTCCGGGACGTCCTACGAGCAGTACTTC,CSVSSGTSYEQYF,TRBJ2-7,TRBV29-1,NA,NA
TGCAGTGGCCGGGAACGAGGGTTCGGTCAGCCCCAGCATTTT,CSGRERGFGQPQHF,TRBJ1-5,TRBV20-1,NA,NA
TGCGCCAGCAGCCAAGATAGCGCAGGGGGTTATGGCTACACCTTC,CASSQDSAGGYGYTF,TRBJ1-2,TRBV4-1,TRBD1,many
TGTGCCAGCAGCGTTCAAAGCACAGATACGCAGTATTTT,CASSVQSTDTQYF,TRBJ2-3,TRBV3-1,NA,NA